The source of this T cell receptor beta chain is a study of graft-versus-host responses after intestinal transplantation. General study findings and limits: Peak GvH clone levels in circulation were associated with early post-transplant HvG declines.

Notes on this clone: Its antigen is not known.

This CDR3 contains 18 residues. The germline CDR1 and CDR2 sequences are SGDLS and YYNGEE. V was shortened by 3 bases and J by 0 bases, with 19 bases between the two germline ends. Produced via immunoSEQ multiplex PCR; TCRdb's table is partial and in-frame only. The table shows tens of thousands of clones, with more than 80% occurring only once. Sequenced here: unstimulated CD8+ T cells sorted from spleen or lymph node cells, sampled before intestinal transplant. The receptor was isolated from a human donor who received an intestinal transplant. The chain uses TRBV9 and TRBJ2-1; D not certain. The CDR3 DNA reads TGTGCCAGCAGCGCCAACCCCCAGGCAAGTGGCTCCTACAATGAGCAGTTCTTC. Its translation: CASSANPQASGSYNEQFF.